Listed below are T cell receptor beta chains from one sample, sequenced in a study of T-cell reconstitution after alpha-beta-depleted transplantation in children. A single record per CDR3 protein comes from TCRdb applying MiXCR to the PCR reads. Among approximately 490,000 distinct CDR3 sequences listed, 10% to 13% were seen once. Specimen: PBMCs, collected before TCRalphabeta/CD19-depleted stem cell transplant. The receptors come from a child under 10 years old with inherited bone marrow failure, due to receive a stem cell transplant. The CDR3 runs from the conserved cysteine through the conserved F or W. A D gene is named only where the DNA matches it firmly. Clone size, where shown, is once, few, many, or a class for clones that have expanded.

J gene: TRBJ2-1
D gene: .
clone size: .
V gene: TRBV20-1
CDR3 DNA: TGCAGTGCTAGCCGAGGGAGCAGGGACAATGAGCAGTTCTTC
CDR3 protein: CSASRGSRDNEQFF

J gene: TRBJ2-7
D gene: .
clone size: many
V gene: TRBV15
CDR3 DNA: TGTGCCACCAGCGCGGCCGGGGAGGACTACGAGCAGTACTTC
CDR3 protein: CATSAAGEDYEQYF

J gene: TRBJ2-3
D gene: .
clone size: many
V gene: TRBV19
CDR3 DNA: TGTGCCAGTAACCCCATGGGCACAGATACGCAGTATTTT
CDR3 protein: CASNPMGTDTQYF

J gene: TRBJ2-1
D gene: TRBD2
clone size: .
V gene: TRBV12-3/TRBV12-4
CDR3 DNA: TGTGCCAGCAGCAAGCAATGGACTAGCGCAAGCAGGCAGCAGTTCTTC
CDR3 protein: CASSKQWTSASRQQFF

J gene: TRBJ2-3
D gene: .
clone size: many
V gene: TRBV12-3/TRBV12-4
CDR3 DNA: TGTGCCAGCAGTTTAGGGACAACAGATACGCAGTATTTT
CDR3 protein: CASSLGTTDTQYF

J gene: TRBJ1-1
D gene: .
clone size: many
V gene: TRBV11-2
CDR3 DNA: TGTGCCAGCAGCTTAGTATTGGCAGGGTATGAAGCTTTCTTT
CDR3 protein: CASSLVLAGYEAFF

J gene: TRBJ2-7
D gene: TRBD2
clone size: few
V gene: TRBV20-1
CDR3 DNA: TGCAGTGCTAGAATTCCTCGCGGGAGGTTCCGCTACGAGCAGTACTTC
CDR3 protein: CSARIPRGRFRYEQYF

J gene: TRBJ2-6
D gene: .
clone size: .
V gene: TRBV21-1
CDR3 DNA: TGTGCCAGCAGCAATGGGTCTGGGGCCAACGTCCTGACTTTC
CDR3 protein: CASSNGSGANVLTF

J gene: TRBJ2-7
D gene: TRBD2
clone size: many
V gene: TRBV29-1
CDR3 DNA: TGCAGCGTTGAAGGGACTAGCGGGAGTATAAACGAGCAGTACTTC
CDR3 protein: CSVEGTSGSINEQYF

J gene: TRBJ2-7
D gene: .
clone size: many
V gene: TRBV25-1
CDR3 DNA: TGTGCCAGCAGTGCAGGGACCCACGAGCAGTACTTC
CDR3 protein: CASSAGTHEQYF